The clone carrying this TCR beta chain is a singleton in its sample. The target antigen is unknown. The germline gives CDR1 LNHNV, CDR2 YYDKDF (reference sequence). The V and J ends lost 5 bases and 4 bases, in that order; junction bases with no gene match: 5. The CDR3 extends over 14 amino acids. The table came from immunoSEQ multiplex PCR; TCRdb's copy has only in-frame clones and leaves some out. The profile shows fewer than 850,000 clones, 80% to 95% of them singletons. This sample stems from a study of shared clonotypes between healthy human individuals. Study outcomes and limitations: Across a handful of donors, naive CD4 shared approximately 4.5%, naive CD8 less than 4%, memory CD4 more than 2%, memory CD8 0.4%.

The rearrangement links TRBV15 to TRBJ2-1; 7 nucleotides agree with TRBD2. This clonotype was sampled from a man younger than 35 in good health. Some clones in this sample may be carry-over from other donors' samples. Sample: memory CD8+ T cells from PBMCs. Indicated subset: CD45RO+ cells pooled with CCR7-negative TemRA cells. CDR3 nucleotide sequence: TGTGCCACCAGCGGGCTAGCGGAGTACAATGAGCAGTTCTTC. The encoded protein is CATSGLAEYNEQFF. Combining the CDR3 with reference TRBV15 and TRBJ2-1 gives the whole variable domain DAMVIQNPRYQVTQFGKPVTLSCSQTLNHNVMYWYQQKSSQAPKLLFHYYDKDFNNEADTPDNFQSRRPNTSFCFLDIRSPGLGDTAMYLCATSGLAEYNEQFFGPGTRLTVL.